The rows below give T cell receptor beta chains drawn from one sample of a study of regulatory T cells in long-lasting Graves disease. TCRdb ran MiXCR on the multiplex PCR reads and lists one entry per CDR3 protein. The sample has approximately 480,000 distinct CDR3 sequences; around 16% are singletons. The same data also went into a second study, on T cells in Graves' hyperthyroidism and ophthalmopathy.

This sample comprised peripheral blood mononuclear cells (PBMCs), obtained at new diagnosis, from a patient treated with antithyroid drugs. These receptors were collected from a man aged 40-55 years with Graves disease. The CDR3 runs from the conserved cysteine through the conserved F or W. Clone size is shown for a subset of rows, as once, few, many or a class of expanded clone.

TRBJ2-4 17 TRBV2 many CASSEGQQTLAKNIQYF
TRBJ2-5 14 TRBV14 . CASSQTGTLGTQYF
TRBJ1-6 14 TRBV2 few CASSEEGYNSPLHF
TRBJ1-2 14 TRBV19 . CASSPAGTAYGYTF
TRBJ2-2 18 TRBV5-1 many CASSLEVLAGDNTGELFF
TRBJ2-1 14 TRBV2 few CASSERGTGNEQFF
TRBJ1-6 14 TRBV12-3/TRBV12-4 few CASSLQGQNSPLHF
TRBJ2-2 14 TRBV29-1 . CSVANTFNTGELFF
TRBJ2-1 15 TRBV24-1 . CATSQSGGGPNEQFF
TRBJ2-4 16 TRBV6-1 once CASTRIIRDLSNIQYF
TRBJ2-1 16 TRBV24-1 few CATSDQQGGGYNEQFF
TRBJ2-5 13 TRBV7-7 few CASAAGGGETQYF
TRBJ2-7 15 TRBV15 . CATSGKDRGNYEQYF
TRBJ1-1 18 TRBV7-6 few CASSLGDGFRTGRTEAFF
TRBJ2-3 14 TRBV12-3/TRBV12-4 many CASRPRFGADTQYF
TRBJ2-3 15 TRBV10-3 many CAISAEVGRADTQYF
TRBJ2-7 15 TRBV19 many CASRPTGGKSYEQYF
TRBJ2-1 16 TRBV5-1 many CASSSPGLAGYNEQFF
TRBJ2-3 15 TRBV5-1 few CASGQQGQGTDTQYF
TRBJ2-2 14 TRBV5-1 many CASRLAPNTGELFF
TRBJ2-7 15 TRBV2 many CASSEYGGRIHEQYF
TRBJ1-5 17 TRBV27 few CASSLKGPLYSNQPQHF
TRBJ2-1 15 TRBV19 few CASSIVGTSYNEQFF
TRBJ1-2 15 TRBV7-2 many CASSLAPRGSYGYTF
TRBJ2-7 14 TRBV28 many CASSLWGRAHEQYF
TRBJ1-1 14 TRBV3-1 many CASSARKMNTEAFF
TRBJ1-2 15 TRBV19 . CASRGGRQGRWGYTF
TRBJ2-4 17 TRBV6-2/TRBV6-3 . CASSYSGRVEAKNIQYF
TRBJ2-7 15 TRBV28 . CASSSSGSPPHEQYF
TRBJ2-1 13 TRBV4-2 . CASSQDLPSEQFF
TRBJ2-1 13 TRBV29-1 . CSVAGRAYNEQFF